This entry lists 30 T cell receptor beta chains sequenced from one sample in a study of blood T cell repertoires in COVID-19. Libraries were prepared by immunoSEQ multiplex PCR; TCRdb keeps only in-frame clonotypes and omits some of them. The data show 200,000 to 300,000 clones, roughly four fifths seen once. The source material was peripheral blood. The source of these receptors is a woman of 80 years or more with COVID-19, enrolled during active disease.

As concerns this clone: One junction end does not reproduce the germline sequence, and a read error may be involved. The J gene is TRBJ1-1, the V gene TRBV6-2 or TRBV6-3; tentatively, D is TRBD1 (6 bases). The CDR3 sequence is 15 residues long. Germline loops: CDR1 MNHEY, CDR2 SVGEGT. In nucleotides, the CDR3 is TGTGCCACCAGTCGACCGAAGACAGGGAACACTGAAGCTTTCTTT. Translation gives CATSRPKTGNTEAFF.

This clone was seen a few times. The identical CDR3 is also encoded by other nucleotide sequences in the sample. The chain couples TRBV9 to TRBJ2-2; possible D gene TRBD2, 6 bases. CDR1 and CDR2 from the germline V gene are SGDLS and YYNGEE. V lost 0 bases and J lost 7, with 13 bases in between. The CDR3 sequence is 15 residues long. In nucleotides, the CDR3 is TGTGCCAGCAGCGTAGCTCCTAGCGCCCACGGGGAGCTGTTTTTT. Encoded protein: CASSVAPSAHGELFF. The whole variable domain, filled in from reference TRBV9 and TRBJ2-2, reads DSGVTQTPKHLITATGQRVTLRCSPRSGDLSVYWYQQSLDQGLQFLIQYYNGEERAKGNILERFSAQQFPDLHSELNLSSLELGDSALYFCASSVAPSAHGELFFGEGSRLTVL.

This clone occurred a few times. The genes are TRBV29-1 and TRBJ2-1; weak D call: TRBD2 (5 bases). Deletions cut 3 bases from V and 8 bases from J, with 11 bases between. The CDR3 runs 12 residues. In germline, CDR1 is SQVTM, CDR2 ANQGSEA. Here the CDR3 DNA reads TGCAGCGTTGACAGGACTCGCCATGAGCAGTTCTTC. Amino acids: CSVDRTRHEQFF.

V and J are TRBV7-3 and TRBJ2-1, with 10 bases aligning to TRBD2. V shed 4 bases and J 7 bases; nucleotides not matched to a gene: 10. Per the germline V gene, CDR1 is SGHTA and CDR2 is FQGTGA. This CDR3 spans 16 amino acids. Here the CDR3 DNA reads TGTGCCAGCAGCTCCGAACCGGGACTAGCGCCAAATGAGCAGTTCTTC. Translated: CASSSEPGLAPNEQFF.

To note about this clone: One junction end disagrees with the germline gene, perhaps due to a read error. Other DNA variants within this sample encode the same CDR3. The chain carries TRBV7-9 and TRBJ1-5, with 10 positions matching TRBD1. The CDR3 covers 14 residues. Germline CDR1 and CDR2: SEHNR and FQNEAQ (reference sequence). The chain's CDR3 is CASSPTGGNQPQHF. The CDR3 DNA reads TGTGCCAGCAGCCCGACAGGGGGCAACCAGCCCCAGCATTTT.

The V call is TRBV5-1, the J call TRBJ1-2; 7 bases match TRBD1. Per the germline V gene, CDR1 is SGHRS and CDR2 is YFSETQ. The CDR3 is 13 amino acids. V lost 3 bases and J lost 5; bases outside the gene matches: 4. CDR3 sequence (DNA): TGCGCCAGCAGCTGGGACAGTGAATATGGCTACACCTTC. Its translation: CASSWDSEYGYTF.

The J gene is TRBJ2-3, the V gene TRBV6-2 or TRBV6-3, with TRBD2 identical over 13 bases. V gave up 2 bases and J gave up 5 bases; unmatched junction bases: 10. CDR3 length equals 18 residues. The germline V gene has CDR1 MNHEY and CDR2 SVGEGT. In nucleotides, the CDR3 is TGTGCCAGCAGTTACACTATGGGACTAGCGGGACGAGAAGATACGCAGTATTTT. Its protein product is CASSYTMGLAGREDTQYF.

This CDR3 reads CASSLLRTGHTNEKLFF. CDR3 DNA sequence: TGTGCCAGCAGTTTACTCCGGACAGGCCACACTAATGAAAAACTGTTTTTT. The rearrangement joins TRBV27 to TRBJ1-4; 7 bases fit TRBD1. After removal of 2 bases from V and 2 bases from J, the junction contained 8 bases not matched to a gene. The length of the CDR3 is 17 residues. Per the germline V gene, CDR1 is MNHEY and CDR2 is SMNVEV (reference sequence).

The chain has TRBV6-4 and TRBJ1-1; D remains unclear. V was shortened by 4 bases and J by 3 bases, with 9 bases between the two germline ends. This CDR3 comprises 13 residues. Germline V CDR1 and CDR2: MRHNA, SNTAGT. The CDR3 sequence is CASSAQIYTEAFF. CDR3 nucleotide sequence: TGTGCCAGCAGTGCACAGATTTACACTGAAGCTTTCTTT.

This rearrangement joins TRBV27 to TRBJ1-4; D uncertain. Germline loops: CDR1 MNHEY, CDR2 SMNVEV (reference sequence). The CDR3 covers 14 residues. Trimming removed 6 bases from V and 5 bases from J, with 13 bases in between. In DNA form, the CDR3 reads TGTGCCAGCAGGCGAGCCGGTTGGAATGAAAAACTGTTTTTT. This codes for CASRRAGWNEKLFF.

This clone was seen once. The CDR3 here is CASSGLAGPTDTQYF. As DNA, the CDR3 is TGTGCCAGCAGCGGACTAGCGGGACCGACAGATACGCAGTATTTT. V usage is TRBV2 and J usage is TRBJ2-3; TRBD2 aligns across 12 bases. V gave up 6 bases and J gave up 3 bases; unmatched junction bases: 4. The CDR3 is 15 residues long. In germline, CDR1 is SNHLY, CDR2 FYNNEI.

The J gene is TRBJ2-7, the V gene TRBV27; maybe TRBD2 (6 bases). Germline V gene lookup returns CDR1 MNHEY and CDR2 SMNVEV (reference sequence). The CDR3 is 13 residues long. V was clipped by 2 bases and J by 2 bases, with 7 bases between them. DNA of the CDR3: TGTGCCAGCAGTTTACGGAGGGCCTACGAGCAGTACTTC. As protein: CASSLRRAYEQYF.

This rearrangement joins TRBV28 to TRBJ2-5; D remains unclear. The V and J ends lost 5 bases and 5 bases respectively, with 15 bases between them. The CDR3 spans 14 residues. Looked up from germline, CDR1 is MDHEN and CDR2 is SYDVKM. CDR3 nucleotides: TGTGCCAGCAGTCCGGGTAACCCAGCCGAGACCCAGTACTTC. This translates into CASSPGNPAETQYF.

The chain joins TRBV6-5 to TRBJ2-7, with TRBD1 as a possible D gene (6 bases). Trimming left V 7 bases short and J 4 bases short, with 17 bases between. This CDR3 has 14 residues. Germline CDR1 and CDR2: MNHEY and SVGAGI. CDR3 in amino acids: CASMWGQLTYEQYF. CDR3 sequence (DNA): TGTGCCAGCATGTGGGGGCAGCTTACTTACGAGCAGTACTTC.

The V call is TRBV30, the J call TRBJ1-1; no clear D. This CDR3 is 13 amino acids long. V lost 2 bases and J 7 bases, leaving 14 bases between the germline ends. Germline lookup yields CDR1 GTSNPN and CDR2 SVGIG (reference sequence). The CDR3 bases are TGTGCCTGGAGTACCGCACCCGGGGATGAAGCTTTCTTT. Translating gives CAWSTAPGDEAFF.

CDR3 in DNA: TGTGCCAGCAGTACGGACAGGGGATTCGATCCCCAGCATTTT. Amino acid sequence: CASSTDRGFDPQHF. The genes are TRBV7-2 and TRBJ1-5, with TRBD1 identical over 9 bases. J lost 10 bases, V lost 6 bases, and 10 bases had no gene match. Per the germline V gene, CDR1 is SGHTA and CDR2 is FQGNSA. The CDR3 has 14 residues. Based on the CDR3 plus reference TRBV7-2 and TRBJ1-5, the full variable domain is GAGVSQSPSNKVTEKGKDVELRCDPISGHTALYWYRQSLGQGLEFLIYFQGNSAPDKSGLPSDRFSAERTGGSVSTLTIQRTQQEDSAVYLCASSTDRGFDPQHFGDGTRLSIL.

V is TRBV5-1 and J is TRBJ2-2, with 12 bases fitting TRBD1. V dropped 7 bases and J dropped 7; count of bases not matched to a gene: 8. Germline V gene lookup returns CDR1 SGHRS and CDR2 YFSETQ. This CDR3 is 15 amino acids long. CDR3 loop: CASAVGTGGYGELFF. DNA for the CDR3: TGCGCCAGCGCGGTTGGGACAGGGGGCTACGGGGAGCTGTTTTTT.

The V call is TRBV19, the J call TRBJ2-2, with a weak D call TRBD2 (5 bases). The germline CDR1 and CDR2 sequences are LNHDA and SQIVND (reference sequence). V lost 1 base and J 4 bases, leaving 7 bases between the germline ends. The CDR3 consists of 14 residues. CDR3 protein: CASSIAGVTGELFF. The CDR3, as DNA: TGTGCCAGTAGTATAGCCGGGGTCACCGGGGAGCTGTTTTTT.

In its sample, this clone was seen once. CDR3 region: CASRVAQETQYF. DNA of the CDR3: TGCGCCAGCAGGGTGGCCCAAGAGACCCAGTACTTC. The V call is TRBV5-1, the J call TRBJ2-5; D unresolved. V lost 5 bases and J lost 1, with 6 bases in between. From germline, CDR1 is SGHRS and CDR2 YFSETQ. The CDR3 consists of 12 residues.

This chain connects TRBV6-5 to TRBJ2-1, with TRBD1 as a possible D gene (6 bases). This CDR3 is 14 amino acids long. Germline V lookup: CDR1 MNHEY, CDR2 SVGAGI. Deletions cut 7 bases from V and 0 bases from J, with 10 bases between. CDR3 nucleotide sequence: TGTGCCAGCACCAAAGGGGGCTCCTACAATGAGCAGTTCTTC. Translation gives CASTKGGSYNEQFF.

The V call is TRBV6-5, the J call TRBJ1-4; 9 bases line up with TRBD1. This CDR3 is built from 16 residues. After removal of 2 bases from V and 8 bases from J, the junction contained 9 bases not matched to a gene. Germline V gene lookup returns CDR1 MNHEY and CDR2 SVGAGI. The CDR3 nucleotides read TGTGCCAGCAGTTACGGACCGGGACAGGGAGGGGAAAAACTGTTTTTT. This sequence encodes CASSYGPGQGGEKLFF.

J is TRBJ1-2 and V is TRBV5-4; D unresolved. The CDR3 totals 14 residues. With 0 bases removed from V and 2 bases from J, the gap between germline ends came to 8 bases. Germline CDR1 reads SGHNT; CDR2 reads YYREEE (reference sequence). CDR3 sequence (DNA): TGTGCCAGCAGCTTGGCCCGGGGAAACTATGGCTACACCTTC. This gives the protein CASSLARGNYGYTF.

The chain carries TRBV7-2 and TRBJ1-5; D remains unclear. Trimming took 5 bases from V and 2 from J, leaving 10 bases between them. Germline V lookup: CDR1 SGHTA, CDR2 FQGNSA. This CDR3 has 14 amino acids. The CDR3 region is CASSLYQGNQPQHF. CDR3 coding DNA: TGTGCCAGCAGCCTTTATCAGGGCAATCAGCCCCAGCATTTT.

V and J are TRBV2 and TRBJ2-7; tentatively, D is TRBD2 (6 bases). The CDR3 runs 17 residues. Per germline, CDR1 SNHLY and CDR2 FYNNEI. The V end lost 1 base, the J end lost 4 bases, and 20 bases lay between the germline ends. For the CDR3, the DNA is TGTGCCAGCAGTGAAGGAGGAGGGCTCCCTCCTGTATACGAGCAGTACTTC. This encodes CASSEGGGLPPVYEQYF.

The table lists this clone with a few counts. The chain recombines TRBV4-1 with TRBJ2-1, with 10 bases fitting TRBD2. CDR1 and CDR2 (germline): MGHRA, YSYEKL. The CDR3 runs to 19 residues. V shed 4 bases and J 1 base; nucleotides not matched to a gene: 13. CDR3 sequence: CASSRGLAPRETSYNEQFF. CDR3 in DNA: TGCGCCAGCAGCCGGGGACTAGCGCCTCGGGAGACGTCCTACAATGAGCAGTTCTTC.

The chain couples TRBV30 to TRBJ1-5; D gene unclear. The V end was cut by 2 bases, the J end by 9 bases, with 14 bases between. Germline V gene sequence: CDR1 GTSNPN, CDR2 SVGIG (reference sequence). The length of the CDR3 is 13 residues. CDR3 DNA: TGTGCCTGGAGTCCCCTCGCCGGGAGGCCCCAGCATTTT. It codes for CAWSPLAGRPQHF.

The J gene is TRBJ2-1, the V gene TRBV2; 9 bases map to TRBD2. This CDR3 region has 15 residues. The germline gives CDR1 SNHLY, CDR2 FYNNEI. The V and J ends lost 5 bases and 4 bases, in that order; junction bases with no gene match: 6. The CDR3 DNA reads as TGTGCCAGCAGTCGGCGGGAGGGCCTATACAATGAGCAGTTCTTC. Encoded protein: CASSRREGLYNEQFF.

The rearrangement joins TRBV24-1 to TRBJ2-1; 11 positions match TRBD2. The germline V gene has CDR1 KGHDR and CDR2 SFDVKD. The CDR3 covers 16 residues. With 4 bases clipped from V and 9 bases from J, the junction kept 10 bases outside the gene matches. CDR3 region: CATSDPGLADLSEQFF. The DNA of the CDR3 is TGTGCCACCAGTGACCCGGGACTAGCGGATCTAAGTGAGCAGTTCTTC.

This chain uses TRBV7-2 with TRBJ2-7; D possibly corresponds to TRBD2 (6 bases). V gave up 3 bases and J gave up 2 bases, with 14 bases separating them. The CDR3 extends over 15 amino acids. Germline V lookup: CDR1 SGHTA, CDR2 FQGNSA. CDR3 amino acids: CASSLGTAGTYEQYF. The CDR3 DNA reads as TGTGCCAGCAGCTTGGGGACGGCGGGGACCTACGAGCAGTACTTC.

The rearrangement joins TRBV6-2 or TRBV6-3 to TRBJ1-1; D is ambiguous. Trimming removed 5 bases from V and 6 bases from J, with 19 bases in between. Germline V gene sequence: CDR1 MNHEY, CDR2 SVGEGT. This CDR3 has 15 amino acids. The chain's CDR3 is CASSLDRPWASEAFF. The CDR3 nucleotides are TGTGCCAGCAGTCTCGACCGCCCGTGGGCCTCTGAAGCTTTCTTT.